This TCR beta chain appears in the sequencing data of a study of blood T cells in healthy people across ages. A second 7 to 11 cycle PCR used barcoded and J-beta primers. Each CDR3 protein is one row after TCRdb ran MiXCR on the 5' RACE reads. The sample lists hundreds of thousands of distinct CDR3 sequences, approximately 30% occurring once. The sample, roughly 9.5 milliliters of peripheral blood, was drawn from each donor. Study results and caveats: No one knew whether donors had CMV, which possibly confounded expanded clonotype changes. Estimated diversity, derived from one million T cells, was regarded as an underestimate.

As concerns this clonotype: No antigen is known for it.

J was trimmed by 7 bases and V by 2 bases; bases with no gene match: 7. The CDR3 has 16 amino acids. The germline V gene encodes CDR1 MNHEY and CDR2 SVGEGT. The chain combines TRBV6-2 or TRBV6-3 with TRBJ2-1, with 11 bases matching TRBD2. The sequenced material came from blood. This clonotype was obtained from a woman older than 75 in good health. In DNA, the CDR3 is TGTGCCAGCAGTTACGATAGCGGGAGGGCCACGAATGAGCAGTTCTTC. Its translation is CASSYDSGRATNEQFF.